The sequence of this T cell receptor beta chain was determined in a study of cytomegalovirus exposure and HLA in healthy donors. Use of 60 Vbeta and 13 Jbeta primers characterized the PCR. Clones were read by immunoSEQ multiplex PCR, and TCRdb kept only the in-frame ones, dropping some. The table has 85,000 to 130,000 clones, 82% seen once; the top ten hold about 1.6%. A note on this clone: The antigen is not known.

This CDR3 spans 14 amino acids. V lost 7 bases and J 8 bases, leaving 17 bases between the germline ends. Germline-derived CDR1 and CDR2 are MNHNS and SASEGT. Study findings and constraints: A later analysis showed HLA-associated TCR beta chains outstripping equally common others in clonal expansion.

The genes are TRBV6-1 and TRBJ1-4; D is perhaps TRBD1 (5 bases). The sequence derives from a man in his fifties in good health and CMV-seronegative. The sample was PBMCs. The CDR3 protein is CASTLGRDREKLFF. The DNA for the CDR3 is TGTGCCAGCACCTTAGGGCGGGACCGGGAAAAACTGTTTTTT.